This T cell receptor (beta chain) was profiled in a study of T cells in Graves' hyperthyroidism and ophthalmopathy. CDR1 is MGHRA and CDR2 is YSYEKL in the germline V gene. The CDR3 runs 20 residues. V was pared by 0 bases and J by 4 bases, with 24 bases between. Researchers amplified the TCR beta CDR3 regions from RNA transcripts. Using the HTBI primer set, a first-round RT-PCR was run on the TCR CDR3. TCRdb passed the multiplex PCR reads through MiXCR, listing each CDR3 protein once. The data show roughly 500,000 distinct CDR3 sequences, approximately 24% seen once. This clonotype originated in a woman younger than 45 with Graves' ophthalmopathy. The chain joins TRBV4-1 to TRBJ2-2; possible D gene TRBD1, 8 bases. Sequencing was done on a sample of blood. CDR3 sequence (DNA): TGCGCCAGCAGCCAAGATAGGGTGGGAGCGGGACAGGCGCCCACCGGGGAGCTGTTTTTT. It encodes CASSQDRVGAGQAPTGELFF.